This TCR beta chain comes out of a study of T cells expressing NK-cell markers. TCRdb derives one entry per CDR3 protein from the 5' RACE reads, leaving out DNA. Its clone listing holds 200,000 to 300,000 distinct CDR3 sequences. Findings of the study overall: Of the CD8+ T cells in about 6 donors, about 1.0-7.0% belonged to dominant NKG2C+ clonotypes.

Concerning this clonotype itself: The target antigen is unknown.

The specimen sequenced was blood T cells: a sorted CD56 or NKG2C T cell subset, CD4+ or CD8+ T cells, or bulk PBMC T cells (not recorded which). The receptor comes from a woman between 18 and 70 years old in good health.

The CDR3: CASRLGIGSTDTQYF. This chain uses TRBV7-9 with TRBJ2-3; there is no DNA to check the TCRdb D call of TRBD2. The CDR3 is 15 residues long. Germline V lookup: CDR1 SEHNR, CDR2 FQNEAQ (reference sequence).